This TCR beta chain was captured in a study of T cell repertoires in cytomegalovirus infection (dated by TCRdb to about 2019). With respect to the entire study: Peptide stimulations targeted recently identified HLA-C-restricted CMV epitopes, whose presentation resists viral immunomodulation, together with well-studied HLA-B-restricted epitopes. Because public TCR beta signatures pointed to carriage of CMV infection together with the matching HLA type, the HLA type of each donor mattered for the analysis. The full study reports these points: The ex vivo response was dominated by HLA-C-restricted CMV-specific TCR beta clonotypes, which also provided the single most frequent clonotype in two of eight donors. Cumulative frequency of public TCR beta family members discriminated carriers of CMV infection plus the relevant HLA type in this cohort and an independent approximately 340-donor cohort.

This clonotype was seen only a few times. The antigen it binds to is not known. Base qualities are not at hand, and no much larger clone is one base apart. In light of the paper, this sample's treatment or condition label describes: in vitro stimulation with specific CMV peptide epitopes to enrich CMV-specific T cells. The instrument given in TCRdb is Illumina HiSeq 1500. TCRdb cleaned the public reads at Q25 with fastp, built clones with MiXCR and kept in-frame beta chains. Duplicate CDR3 protein sequences are folded into a single record with the most common DNA and genes. The sample table records about 770,000 distinct CDR3 sequences; about 27% of these occur just once. Together, the top ten hold around 14% of the sample. CDR1 and CDR2, looked up from the germline V gene (reference sequence), are MNHNY and SVGAGI. Relative to germline, V is 4 bases shorter and J is 4 bases shorter, with 13 bases between their ends. The CDR3 covers 14 residues, taking in both the cysteine and the phenylalanine. Here the CDR3 DNA is all that survives: 42 bases in frame from base 1.

This TCR was sampled from a human donor in good health (CMV status not recorded). Some clones in this sample may be carry-over from other donors' samples. Sample: cultured CD8+ T cells from PBMCs, taken from culture after CMV antigen stimulation. The receptor chain draws on TRBV6-6 and TRBJ1-1, and possibly TRBD1, on 5 matching bases. The DNA reads as follows: TGTGCCAGCAGTTCCTCAGGGATGGGCACTGAAGCTTTCTTT. This yields the protein CASSSSGMGTEAFF.